The present TCR beta chain was sequenced within a study of T cells after yellow fever vaccination. This clonotype was seen many times. Each CDR3 protein gets one entry after TCRdb re-called the 5' RACE reads with MiXCR. Among around 150,000 distinct CDR3 sequences listed, 6% to 7.5% were seen once. Trimming shortened V by 1 base and J by 2 bases, and 6 bases separated the two germline ends. The CDR3 length is 14 residues. Germline CDR1 and CDR2: SGHTA and FQGNSA. Material: CD4+ T cells sorted from PBMCs, obtained 4 to 5 days after the first yellow fever vaccination. The gene calls are TRBV7-2 and TRBJ1-5, with D unclear. This TCR was sampled from a man aged 18 to 30 who received the YFV17D yellow fever vaccine. Here the CDR3 reads CASSLVLRNQPQHF. The CDR3 nucleotides are TGTGCCAGCAGCTTAGTACTGCGCAATCAGCCCCAGCATTTT.